This TCR beta chain was retrieved from a study of T-cell memory formation after mild COVID-19. Points from the study as a whole: Clones shrinking between day 15 and 85 showed a balanced CD4/CD8 split, and those that grew later tilted toward CD4+.

The CDR3 is 17 residues long. In germline, CDR1 is DFQATT, CDR2 SNEGSKA (reference sequence). Trimming cost V 3 bases and J 0 bases, with 18 bases left between them. Worth noting for this clonotype: The antigen is not known.

Via MiXCR, TCRdb re-called the 5' RACE reads, giving one row per CDR3 protein. Of roughly 410,000 distinct CDR3 sequences in the sample, 20% to 25% were seen once. Input material: PBMCs or a T cell subset sorted from them (not recorded which). This sequence joins TRBV20-1 and TRBJ1-3, with D unresolved. This TCR was recovered from an adult woman who had mild COVID-19 (a few samples of this study predate the infection). Cell type and time point are not known. CDR3 region: CSARGPPGWFSGNTIYF. The CDR3 DNA follows: TGCAGTGCTAGGGGCCCCCCCGGGTGGTTCTCTGGAAACACCATATATTTT.